The entry that follows covers one T cell receptor beta chain sequence. The CDR3 end falls 3 residues outside the read, so it is completed with the germline J gene. The sample belongs to a study of T cells in women clearing cervical HPV infection. Overall study context: Cases: HPV16-related CIN3 or worse on histology, a couple of invasive cancers. HLA type could not be excluded as a confounder.

V gave up 4 bases and J gave up 7 bases; unmatched junction bases: 1. There are 12 residues in the CDR3. In germline, CDR1 is PRHDT, CDR2 FYEKMQ (reference sequence). TCRdb's copy holds only in-frame clones and misses some; the assay was immunoSEQ multiplex PCR. In all, the sample yields about 25,000 clones. This chain uses TRBV13 with TRBJ2-1; 7 bases line up with TRBD2. The origin of this receptor is a woman aged 18-70 years with a cervical HPV16 infection that either progressed to CIN3+ or cleared (not recorded which). What was sequenced was blood buffy coat. Partial CDR3 DNA: TGTGCCAGCAGCTCCGGGGGGAATGAG. Protein sequence: CASSSGGNE. The CDR3, in full, reads CASSSGGNEQFF.